This is a list of T cell receptor beta chains from one sample in a study of cytomegalovirus exposure and HLA in healthy donors. Clones were read by immunoSEQ multiplex PCR, and TCRdb kept only the in-frame ones, dropping some. The sample lists about 160,000 clones; around 69% were seen once. Sample: PBMCs. These receptors all stem from a man between 60 and 75 years old in good health and CMV-seronegative. Both conserved end residues are part of each CDR3.

v_call: TRBV19; cdr3_aa: CASSVGQGAINEQFF
v_call: TRBV5-1; cdr3_aa: CASSLGAGTQGDTQYF
v_call: TRBV5-6; cdr3_aa: CASSLATRTGQGNEKLFF
v_call: TRBV6-6; cdr3_aa: CASSRGQGRYNEQFF
v_call: TRBV7-9; cdr3_aa: CASSLMAYSYNEQFF
v_call: TRBV6-5; cdr3_aa: CASSSQDGNEKLFF
v_call: TRBV27; cdr3_aa: CASSPRGRETQYF
v_call: TRBV5-1; cdr3_aa: CASSLEGTGVFPSDEQFF
v_call: TRBV7-7; cdr3_aa: CASSKRRGGGTDTQYF
v_call: TRBV29-1; cdr3_aa: CSVGGGDRGDYEQYF
v_call: TRBV5-4; cdr3_aa: CASSLGQGIGYTF
v_call: TRBV4-2; cdr3_aa: CASSQDRRLETQYF
v_call: TRBV7-3; cdr3_aa: CASNYGGSYQPQHF
v_call: TRBV29-1; cdr3_aa: CSVLQQGSGTEAFF
v_call: TRBV7-2; cdr3_aa: CASSLQADQETQYF
v_call: TRBV7-2; cdr3_aa: CASSPNHRVITNEKLFF
v_call: TRBV5-1; cdr3_aa: CASSLVPSGGGEQFF
v_call: TRBV7-9; cdr3_aa: CASSKSLQGVTF